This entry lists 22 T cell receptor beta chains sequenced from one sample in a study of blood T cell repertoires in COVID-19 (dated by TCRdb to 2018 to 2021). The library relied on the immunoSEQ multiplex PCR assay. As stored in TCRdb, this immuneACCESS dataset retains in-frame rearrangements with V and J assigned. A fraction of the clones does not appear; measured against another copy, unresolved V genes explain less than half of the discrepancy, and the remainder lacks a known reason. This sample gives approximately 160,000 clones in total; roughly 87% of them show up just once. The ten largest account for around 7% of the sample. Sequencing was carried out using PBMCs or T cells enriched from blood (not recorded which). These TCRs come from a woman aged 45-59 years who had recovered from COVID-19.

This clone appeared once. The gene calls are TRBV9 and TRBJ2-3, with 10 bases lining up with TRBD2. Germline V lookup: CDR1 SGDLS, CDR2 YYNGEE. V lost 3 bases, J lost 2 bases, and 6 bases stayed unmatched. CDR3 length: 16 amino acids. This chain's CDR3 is CASSGSSGSVTDTQYF. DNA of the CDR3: TGTGCCAGCAGCGGATCTAGCGGGAGCGTCACAGATACGCAGTATTTT.

In DNA, the CDR3 is TGTGCCATCAGTGAGTTTGTGCTGGAGGGCTACACCTTC. Translating it yields CAISEFVLEGYTF. The V gene is TRBV10-3, the J gene TRBJ1-2; D not certain. The CDR3 spans 13 residues. Germline values: CDR1 ENHRY, CDR2 SYGVKD. V shed 1 base and J shed 8 bases, with 11 bases lying between them.

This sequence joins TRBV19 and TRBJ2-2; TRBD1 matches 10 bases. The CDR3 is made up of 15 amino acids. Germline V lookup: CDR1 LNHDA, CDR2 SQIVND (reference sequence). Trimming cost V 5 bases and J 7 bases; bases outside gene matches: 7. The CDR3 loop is CASSSLRTGGGELFF. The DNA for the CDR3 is TGTGCCAGTAGTTCCCTTAGGACAGGGGGCGGGGAGCTGTTTTTT.

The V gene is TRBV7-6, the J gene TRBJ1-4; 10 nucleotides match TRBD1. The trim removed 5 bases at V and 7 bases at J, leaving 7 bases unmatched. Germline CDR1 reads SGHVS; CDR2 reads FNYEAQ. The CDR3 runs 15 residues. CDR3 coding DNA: TGTGCCAGCAGCCAGACAGGGGGCATAGGTGAAAAACTGTTTTTT. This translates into CASSQTGGIGEKLFF.

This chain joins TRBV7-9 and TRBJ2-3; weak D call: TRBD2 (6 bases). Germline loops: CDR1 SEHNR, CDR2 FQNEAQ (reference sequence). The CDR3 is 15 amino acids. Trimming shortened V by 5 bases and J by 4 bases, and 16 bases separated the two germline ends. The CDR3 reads CASSIAGLRADTQYF. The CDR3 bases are TGTGCCAGCAGCATTGCGGGACTCCGGGCAGATACGCAGTATTTT.

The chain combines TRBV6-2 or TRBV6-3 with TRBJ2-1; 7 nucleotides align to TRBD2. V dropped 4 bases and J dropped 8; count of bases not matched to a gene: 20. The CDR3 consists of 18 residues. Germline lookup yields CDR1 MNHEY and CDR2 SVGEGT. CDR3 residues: CASSSRPRGSGRGDEQFF. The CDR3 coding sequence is TGTGCCAGCAGTTCGAGACCACGCGGGAGCGGAAGAGGCGATGAGCAGTTCTTC.

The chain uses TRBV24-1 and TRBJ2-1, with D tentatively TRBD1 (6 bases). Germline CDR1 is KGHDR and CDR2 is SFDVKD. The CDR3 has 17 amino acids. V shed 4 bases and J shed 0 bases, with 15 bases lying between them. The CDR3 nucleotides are TGTGCCACCAGTGACCCCGGGACAAAAAGCTCCTACAATGAGCAGTTCTTC. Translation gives CATSDPGTKSSYNEQFF.

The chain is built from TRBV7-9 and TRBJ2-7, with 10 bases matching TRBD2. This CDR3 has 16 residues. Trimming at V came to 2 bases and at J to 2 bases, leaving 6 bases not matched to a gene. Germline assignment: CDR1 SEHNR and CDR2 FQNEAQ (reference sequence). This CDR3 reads CASSLILAGAPYEQYF. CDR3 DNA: TGTGCCAGCAGCTTAATCCTAGCGGGAGCCCCCTACGAGCAGTACTTC.

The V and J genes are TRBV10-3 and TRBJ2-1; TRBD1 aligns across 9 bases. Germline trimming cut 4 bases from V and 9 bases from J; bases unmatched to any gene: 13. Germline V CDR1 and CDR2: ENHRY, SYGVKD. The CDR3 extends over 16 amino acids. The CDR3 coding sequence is TGTGCCATCAGTGCGTCGGGGACAGGGAGGACCACTGAGCAGTTCTTC. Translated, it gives CAISASGTGRTTEQFF.

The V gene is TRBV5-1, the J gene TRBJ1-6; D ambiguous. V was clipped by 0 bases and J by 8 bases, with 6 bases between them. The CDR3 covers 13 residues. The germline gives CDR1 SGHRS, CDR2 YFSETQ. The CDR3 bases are TGCGCCAGCAGCTTGGCAGTGGATTCACCCCTCCACTTT. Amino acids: CASSLAVDSPLHF.

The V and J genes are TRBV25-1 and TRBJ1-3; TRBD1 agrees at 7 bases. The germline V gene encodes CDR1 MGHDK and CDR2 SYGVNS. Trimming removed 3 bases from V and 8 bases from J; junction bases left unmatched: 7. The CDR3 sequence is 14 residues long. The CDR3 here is CASSEGRGRDTIYF. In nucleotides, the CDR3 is TGTGCCAGCAGTGAGGGAAGGGGGCGAGACACCATATATTTT.

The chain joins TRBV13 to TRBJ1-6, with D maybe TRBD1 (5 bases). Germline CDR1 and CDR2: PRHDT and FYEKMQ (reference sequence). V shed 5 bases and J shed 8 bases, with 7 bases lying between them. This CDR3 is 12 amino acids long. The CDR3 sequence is CASSEGDSPLHF. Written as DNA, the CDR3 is TGTGCCAGCAGCGAAGGGGATTCACCCCTCCACTTT. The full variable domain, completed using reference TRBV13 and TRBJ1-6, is AAGVIQSPRHLIKEKRETATLKCYPIPRHDTVYWYQQGPGQDPQFLISFYEKMQSDKGSIPDRFSAQQFSDYHSELNMSSLELGDSALYFCASSEGDSPLHFGNGTRLTVT.

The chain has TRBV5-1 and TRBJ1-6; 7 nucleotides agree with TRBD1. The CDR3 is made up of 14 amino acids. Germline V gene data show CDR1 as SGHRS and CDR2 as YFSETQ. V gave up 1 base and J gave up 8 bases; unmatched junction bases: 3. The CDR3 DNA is TGCGCCAGCAGCTTGAACAGGGGTCATTCACCCCTCCACTTT. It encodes CASSLNRGHSPLHF.

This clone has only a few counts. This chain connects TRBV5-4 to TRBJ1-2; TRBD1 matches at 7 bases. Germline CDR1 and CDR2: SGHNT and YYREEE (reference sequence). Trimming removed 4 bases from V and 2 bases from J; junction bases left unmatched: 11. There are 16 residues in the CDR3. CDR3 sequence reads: CASSPAVKGANYGYTF. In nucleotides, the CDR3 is TGTGCCAGCAGCCCCGCTGTGAAGGGGGCGAACTATGGCTACACCTTC. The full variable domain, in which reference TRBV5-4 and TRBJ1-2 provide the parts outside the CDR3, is ETGVTQSPTHLIKTRGQQVTLRCSSQSGHNTVSWYQQALGQGPQFIFQYYREEENGRGNFPPRFSGLQFPNYSSELNVNALELDDSALYLCASSPAVKGANYGYTFGSGTRLTVV.

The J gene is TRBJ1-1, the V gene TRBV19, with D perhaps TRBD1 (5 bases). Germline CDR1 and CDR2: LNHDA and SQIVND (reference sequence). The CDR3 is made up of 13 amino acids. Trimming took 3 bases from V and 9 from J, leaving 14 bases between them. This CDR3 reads CASSIPRDLQAFF. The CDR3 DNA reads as TGTGCCAGTAGTATCCCCAGGGATCTTCAAGCTTTCTTT.

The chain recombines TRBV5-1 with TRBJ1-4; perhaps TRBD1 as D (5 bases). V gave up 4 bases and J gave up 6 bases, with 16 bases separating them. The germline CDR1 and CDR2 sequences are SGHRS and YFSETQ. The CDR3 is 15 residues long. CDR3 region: CASSGSGKQYEKLFF. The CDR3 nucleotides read TGCGCCAGCAGCGGATCAGGGAAGCAGTATGAAAAACTGTTTTTT.

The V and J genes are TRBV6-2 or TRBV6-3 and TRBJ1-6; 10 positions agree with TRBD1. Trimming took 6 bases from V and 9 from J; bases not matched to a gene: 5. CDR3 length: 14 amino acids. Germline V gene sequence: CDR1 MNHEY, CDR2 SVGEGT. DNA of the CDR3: TGTGCCAGCAGCCCCGGACAGGGGGTTTCACCCCTCCACTTT. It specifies CASSPGQGVSPLHF.

The CDR3 protein is CASRAREYGYTF. For the CDR3, the DNA is TGTGCCAGCAGGGCGAGGGAATATGGCTACACCTTC. V usage is TRBV6-6 and J usage is TRBJ1-2; D gene unclear. Germline CDR1 reads MNHNY; CDR2 reads SVGAGI (reference sequence). CDR3 size: 12 residues. V was trimmed by 6 bases and J by 5 bases, leaving 10 bases between them.

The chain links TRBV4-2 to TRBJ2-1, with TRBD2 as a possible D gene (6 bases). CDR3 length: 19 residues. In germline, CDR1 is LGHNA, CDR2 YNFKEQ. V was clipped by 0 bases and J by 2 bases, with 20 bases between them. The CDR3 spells CASSQDLGGTFVTYNEQFF. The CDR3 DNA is TGTGCCAGCAGCCAAGATCTTGGGGGGACCTTTGTCACCTACAATGAGCAGTTCTTC.

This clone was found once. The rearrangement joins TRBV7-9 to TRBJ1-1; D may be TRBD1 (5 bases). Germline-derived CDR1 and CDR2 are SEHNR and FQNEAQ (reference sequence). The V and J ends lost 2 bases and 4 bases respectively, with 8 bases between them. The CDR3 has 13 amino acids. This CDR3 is CASSLRQLTEAFF. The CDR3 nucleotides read TGTGCCAGCAGCTTACGACAGCTCACTGAAGCTTTCTTT.

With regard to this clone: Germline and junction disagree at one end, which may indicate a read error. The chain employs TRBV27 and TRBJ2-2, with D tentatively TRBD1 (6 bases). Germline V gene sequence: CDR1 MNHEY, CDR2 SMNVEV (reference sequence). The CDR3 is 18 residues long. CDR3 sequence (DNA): TGTGCCAGCAGTTTGACGAACCGGGACACTGCGAAAACCGGGGAGCTGTTTTTT. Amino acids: CASSLTNRDTAKTGELFF.

The DNA of the CDR3 is TGTGCCAGTAGTATTATTCCGGGGAGGACTGAAGCTTTCTTT. This codes for CASSIIPGRTEAFF. The chain links TRBV19 to TRBJ1-1; D is undetermined. Trimming shortened V by 3 bases and J by 5 bases, and 13 bases separated the two germline ends. The germline CDR1 and CDR2 sequences are LNHDA and SQIVND (reference sequence). The CDR3 length is 14 residues.